This T cell receptor (beta chain) comes out of a study of T cells in Graves' hyperthyroidism and ophthalmopathy. Study summary: Peripheral blood collection took place at initial diagnosis, before any treatment.

Researchers took RNA transcripts and amplified the TCR beta CDR3 regions from them. Initially, a first-round RT-PCR of the TCR CDR3 employed the HTBI primer set. Via MiXCR, TCRdb re-called the multiplex PCR reads, giving one row per CDR3 protein. Among 750,000 to 950,000 distinct CDR3 sequences listed, 38% were seen once. The V gene's germline CDR1 is SEHNR and CDR2 FQNEAQ (reference sequence). This CDR3 region has 14 residues. The J segment lost 2 bases and the V segment lost 8 bases, leaving 8 bases of the junction unmatched. The definition of stable Graves' hyperthyroidism was no ophthalmopathy progression within 18 months. Exclusion of a patient resulted from uncontrolled infection, other autoimmune disease, pregnancy or lactation. Extraction of PBMCs used approximately 10 ml of fresh peripheral blood. This clonotype has a single count.

The sample taken for sequencing was blood. The sequence was collected from a man in his late teens or twenties with Graves' hyperthyroidism. The chain combines TRBV7-9 with TRBJ1-1; 7 bases are shared with TRBD1. CDR3 bases: TGTGCCAGCGGCCCCCGGGACAGAAACACTGAAGCTTTCTTT. This gives the protein CASGPRDRNTEAFF. The entire variable domain, with the rest obtained from reference TRBV7-9 and TRBJ1-1, is as follows: DTGVSQNPRHKITKRGQNVTFRCDPISEHNRLYWYRQTLGQGPEFLTYFQNEAQLEKSRLLSDRFSAERPKGSFSTLEIQRTEQGDSAMYLCASGPRDRNTEAFFGQGTRLTVV.